These T cell receptor beta chains were read from a single sample in a study of long-term antiretroviral therapy in people with HIV. Produced via immunoSEQ multiplex PCR; TCRdb's table is partial and in-frame only. Counted here are several thousand clones, around 84% occurring once; the ten biggest clones make up roughly 25%. The sample was unsorted PBMCs, taken 0.6 years before starting antiretroviral therapy. The receptors here all came from a man aged 40-50 years with HIV. The CDR3 runs from the conserved cysteine through the conserved F or W. D genes are given only for firm matches. Clone size is shown for a subset of rows, as once, few, many or a class of expanded clone.

TRBD2	TRBJ2-1	TRBV6-6	15	.	CASSSASGAYNEQFF	TGTGCCAGCAGCTCTGCTAGCGGGGCTTACAATGAGCAGTTCTTC
.	TRBJ1-1	TRBV4-2	16	.	CASSQRGMRWNTEAFF	TGTGCCAGCAGCCAAAGGGGAATGAGGTGGAACACTGAAGCTTTCTTT
.	TRBJ2-5	TRBV30	11	.	CAWSQGETQYF	TGTGCCTGGAGTCAAGGAGAGACCCAGTACTTC
.	TRBJ1-1	TRBV5-8	16	.	CASSQRTYHGDTEAFF	TGTGCCAGCAGCCAACGTACGTACCACGGGGACACTGAAGCTTTCTTT
.	TRBJ1-3	TRBV4-1	16	.	CASSQVPGGSGNTIYF	TGCGCCAGCAGCCAGGTACCCGGGGGCTCTGGAAACACCATATATTTT
.	TRBJ1-5	TRBV5-6	14	few	CASSLGQANQPQHF	TGTGCCAGCAGCTTGGGACAGGCCAATCAGCCCCAGCATTTT
TRBD1	TRBJ1-2	TRBV6-5	15	few	CASRRPGQGFDGYTF	TGTGCCAGCAGGAGACCGGGACAGGGCTTCGATGGCTACACCTTC
.	TRBJ1-1	TRBV5-8	11	.	CASSRDAGAFF	TGTGCCAGCAGTCGGGACGCTGGAGCTTTCTTT
TRBD1	TRBJ1-1	TRBV5-1	13	.	CASSLDPGQEITF	TGCGCCAGCAGCTTGGACCCGGGACAGGAAATCACTTTT
.	TRBJ1-2	TRBV10-1	15	.	CAGGWGPPTNYGYTF	TGCGCCGGGGGGTGGGGCCCCCCTACTAACTATGGCTACACCTTC
TRBD2	TRBJ2-2	TRBV7-8	16	.	CASRLLGGGFTGELFF	TGTGCCAGCAGGCTTCTTGGCGGGGGGTTCACCGGGGAGCTGTTTTTT
TRBD1	TRBJ2-4	TRBV6-5	15	.	CASSTGQVPKNIQYF	TGTGCCAGCAGCACCGGACAGGTTCCCAAAAACATTCAGTACTTC
.	TRBJ2-5	TRBV7-9	15	.	CASSPRRIQGETQYF	TGTGCCAGCAGCCCTCGACGGATCCAGGGAGAGACCCAGTACTTC
TRBD2	TRBJ2-7	TRBV11-2	16	.	CASSPLTGRGPYEQYF	TGTGCCAGCAGCCCACTCACGGGGAGGGGCCCCTACGAGCAGTACTTC
.	TRBJ2-1	TRBV27	12	.	CASSFPGHEQFF	TGTGCCAGCAGTTTTCCAGGGCATGAGCAGTTCTTC
TRBD1	TRBJ1-4	TRBV5-1	14	large	CASSFGTGNEKLFF	TGCGCCAGCAGCTTCGGGACAGGGAACGAAAAACTGTTTTTT
TRBD2	TRBJ2-5	TRBV11-3	20	once	CASSSGFPGLAGVHQETQYF	TGTGCCAGCAGCTCCGGATTCCCGGGACTAGCGGGGGTCCACCAAGAGACCCAGTACTTC
.	TRBJ2-7	TRBV6-1	12	.	CASRDTPYEQYF	TGTGCCAGCAGGGACACCCCCTACGAGCAGTACTTC
.	TRBJ1-2	TRBV29-1	11	few	CSVVQSYGYTF	TGCAGCGTAGTGCAGTCCTATGGCTACACCTTC
TRBD1	TRBJ1-5	TRBV12-5	15	.	CASGLEQGHNQPQHF	TGTGCTAGTGGCTTGGAACAGGGGCACAATCAGCCCCAGCATTTT
.	TRBJ2-3	TRBV5-1	18	.	CASSPAPSDRILTDTQYF	TGCGCCAGCAGCCCCGCCCCCTCGGACAGAATCTTGACAGATACGCAGTATTTT
.	TRBJ1-1	TRBV27	13	few	CASRPTMGPEAFF	TGTGCCAGCAGGCCAACCATGGGTCCTGAAGCTTTCTTT
.	TRBJ2-4	TRBV9	15	.	CASSVAGVGINIQYF	TGTGCCAGCAGCGTAGCGGGGGTCGGGATTAACATTCAGTACTTC
.	TRBJ1-6	TRBV6-1	17	.	CASSEGGTRKRNSPLHF	TGTGCCAGCAGTGAAGGCGGGACCCGGAAACGTAATTCACCCCTCCACTTT
.	TRBJ2-1	TRBV7-6	15	.	CASSLYDSSYNEQFF	TGTGCCAGCAGCTTATATGATAGCTCCTACAATGAGCAGTTCTTC
.	TRBJ1-1	TRBV6-5	13	once	CASSYHAGTEAFF	TGTGCCAGCAGTTACCACGCGGGCACTGAAGCTTTCTTT
.	TRBJ1-2	TRBV18	14	.	CASSPGADNYGYTF	TGTGCCAGCTCACCGGGGGCCGATAACTATGGCTACACCTTC
.	TRBJ1-4	TRBV11-1	14	.	CASRGQGGNEKLFF	TGTGCCAGCAGGGGGCAGGGCGGTAATGAAAAACTGTTTTTT
.	TRBJ1-2	TRBV28	11	.	CASSLTEGYTF	TGTGCCAGCAGTTTGACAGAGGGCTACACCTTC
.	TRBJ1-2	TRBV19	16	.	CASSVELYERLGGYTF	TGTGCCAGTAGTGTTGAACTGTACGAACGCCTTGGGGGCTACACCTTC
.	TRBJ2-2	TRBV27	13	.	CASSWGRASELFF	TGTGCCAGCAGTTGGGGGCGGGCTTCGGAGCTGTTTTTT
.	TRBJ1-2	TRBV18	13	.	CASSPRDTYGYTF	TGTGCCAGCTCACCACGGGACACCTATGGCTACACCTTC
.	TRBJ2-3	TRBV19	12	.	CASSSYPDTQYF	TGTGCCAGTAGTTCCTACCCAGATACGCAGTATTTT
.	TRBJ1-6	TRBV5-6	15	.	CASSPRSYYNSPLHF	TGTGCCAGCAGCCCCCGGAGCTACTATAATTCACCCCTCCACTTT
TRBD2	TRBJ2-7	TRBV7-9	13	.	CASSSGGGHEQYF	TGTGCCAGCAGTTCCGGGGGGGGCCACGAGCAGTACTTC
.	TRBJ2-2	TRBV10-3	14	.	CAISEWGDTGELFF	TGTGCCATCAGTGAGTGGGGGGACACCGGGGAGCTGTTTTTT
.	TRBJ1-4	TRBV27	16	.	CASSGDQIATNEKLFF	TGTGCCAGCTCTGGGGACCAGATTGCAACTAATGAAAAACTGTTTTTT
.	TRBJ2-3	TRBV18	14	.	CASLGRDNTDTQYF	TGTGCCAGCTTAGGTCGTGATAACACAGATACGCAGTATTTT
.	TRBJ2-7	TRBV12-5	13	once	CASGPMAGYEQYF	TGTGCTAGTGGTCCCATGGCGGGCTACGAGCAGTACTTC
TRBD1	TRBJ1-5	TRBV19	19	.	CASSTPGQGIRVGNQPQHF	TGTGCCAGTAGTACTCCGGGACAGGGAATTCGGGTTGGCAATCAGCCCCAGCATTTT
TRBD2	TRBJ2-2	TRBV10-2	14	.	CASRRAGDGGELFF	TGCGCCAGCAGGCGAGCGGGAGACGGCGGGGAGCTGTTTTTT
.	TRBJ1-2	TRBV5-5	14	.	CASSLDRDNYGYTF	TGTGCCAGCAGCTTGGACAGGGACAACTATGGCTACACCTTC
.	TRBJ1-1	TRBV5-1	16	.	CASSLAGRVADTEAFF	TGCGCCAGCAGCTTGGCAGGCAGGGTAGCGGACACTGAAGCTTTCTTT
.	TRBJ1-4	TRBV2	16	.	CASSAKTGPGDEKLFF	TGTGCCAGCAGTGCAAAGACAGGCCCTGGGGATGAAAAACTGTTTTTT
TRBD1	TRBJ1-2	TRBV14	17	.	CASSQRQGPRSNYGYTF	TGTGCCAGCAGCCAACGACAGGGGCCACGGTCCAACTATGGCTACACCTTC
.	TRBJ1-4	TRBV5-6	14	medium-sized	CASSLTPTNEKLFF	TGTGCCAGCAGCTTGACACCAACTAATGAAAAACTGTTTTTT
TRBD2	TRBJ2-3	TRBV7-9	15	large	CASSRLAWGTDTQYF	TGTGCCAGCAGCCGACTAGCTTGGGGCACAGATACGCAGTATTTT
.	TRBJ2-7	TRBV21-1	18	few	CASSKVYRTGGVPYEQYF	TGTGCCAGCAGCAAAGTATATCGGACAGGGGGCGTGCCCTACGAGCAGTACTTC
.	TRBJ1-2	TRBV6-6	13	.	CASSQLTGYGYTF	TGTGCCAGCAGCCAGCTCACGGGCTATGGCTACACCTTC
.	TRBJ1-6	TRBV7-6	17	.	CASSLEGLVSYNSPLHF	TGTGCCAGCAGCTTAGAAGGACTCGTCTCCTATAATTCACCCCTCCACTTT
.	TRBJ2-7	TRBV9	15	.	CASNRGGDLTYEQYF	TGTGCCAGCAACAGGGGGGGGGACCTCACCTACGAGCAGTACTTC
.	TRBJ1-1	TRBV5-1	15	.	CASRSGGIRYTEAFF	TGCGCCAGCAGGTCGGGAGGGATAAGGTACACTGAAGCTTTCTTT
TRBD1	TRBJ1-1	TRBV5-4	17	.	CASSTGGVMFRNTEAFF	TGTGCCAGCAGCACAGGGGGCGTAATGTTTAGGAACACTGAAGCTTTCTTT
TRBD2	TRBJ2-1	TRBV7-2	15	.	CASSFSGGKGNEQFF	TGTGCCAGCAGCTTTAGCGGGGGGAAGGGGAATGAGCAGTTCTTC
.	TRBJ2-1	TRBV27	15	.	CASSPRDWGYNEQFF	TGTGCCAGCAGCCCCCGGGACTGGGGCTACAATGAGCAGTTCTTC